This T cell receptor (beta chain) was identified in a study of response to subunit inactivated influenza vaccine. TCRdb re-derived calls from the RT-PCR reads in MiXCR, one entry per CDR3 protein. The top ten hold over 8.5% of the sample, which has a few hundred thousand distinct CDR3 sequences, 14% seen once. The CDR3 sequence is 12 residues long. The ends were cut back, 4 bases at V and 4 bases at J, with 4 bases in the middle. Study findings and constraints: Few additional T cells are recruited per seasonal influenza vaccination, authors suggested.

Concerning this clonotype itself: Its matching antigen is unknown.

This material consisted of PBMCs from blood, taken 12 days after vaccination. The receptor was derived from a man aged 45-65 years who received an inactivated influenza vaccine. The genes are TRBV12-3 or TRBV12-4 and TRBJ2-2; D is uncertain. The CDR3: CASSSPTGELFF. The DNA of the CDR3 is TGTGCCAGCAGTTCCCCCACCGGGGAGCTGTTTTTT.